The source of this TCR beta chain is a study of blood T cell repertoires in COVID-19. Repertoires were generated with immunoSEQ multiplex PCR, while TCRdb's copy carries only in-frame clones and drops some. The table has roughly 160,000 clones, 85% seen once. Sequenced input: peripheral blood. The origin of this receptor is a woman aged 80 or over with COVID-19, enrolled during active disease.

As DNA, the CDR3 is TGTGCCAGTAGTGCTCCGGGGGATGAAGCTTTCTTT. Its protein product is CASSAPGDEAFF. This chain connects TRBV19 to TRBJ1-1, with D perhaps TRBD1 (5 bases). Trimming stripped 5 bases from V and 7 bases from J, with 11 bases between. This CDR3 contains 12 residues. CDR1 and CDR2 (germline): LNHDA, SQIVND (reference sequence).